The next 13 T cell receptor beta chains were all read from a single sample in a study of identical twins. TCRdb reprocessed the 5' RACE reads with MiXCR, giving one entry per CDR3 protein. The sample yields 450,000 to 650,000 distinct CDR3 sequences, 13% to 15% seen once. The same specimen was also included in a second study, on yellow fever vaccine responses in identical twins.

Sequencing was performed on CD4+ T cells sorted from blood. Receptors were obtained from a woman aged 18-30 years in good health.

This clonotype has only a few counts. The chain combines TRBV7-9 with TRBJ1-1; D unclear. Trimming stripped 4 bases from V and 1 base from J, with 7 bases between. The germline V gene has CDR1 SEHNR and CDR2 FQNEAQ (reference sequence). The CDR3 sequence is 13 residues long. The DNA for the CDR3 is TGTGCCAGCAGCTGGGGAGCGAACACTGAAGCTTTCTTT. Its protein product is CASSWGANTEAFF.

The chain recombines TRBV21-1 with TRBJ2-7. TRBV21-1 is listed as a pseudogene. The CDR3 covers 15 residues. The DNA of the CDR3 is TGTGCCAGCAGCAAAACGGCATGGCGGCCCTACGAGCAGTACGTC. This sequence encodes CASSKTAWRPYEQYV.

This chain joins TRBV18 and TRBJ1-5; tentative D call: TRBD1 (6 bases). CDR1 is KGHSH, CDR2 LQKENI, per germline. Trimming shortened V by 2 bases and J by 2 bases, and 10 bases separated the two germline ends. The CDR3 covers 15 residues. In nucleotides, the CDR3 is TGTGCCAGCTCACCAGTGGGGGCTGGCAATCAGCCCCAGCATTTT. Amino acids: CASSPVGAGNQPQHF. Together with reference TRBV18 and TRBJ1-5, the CDR3 gives the full variable domain: NAGVMQNPRHLVRRRGQEARLRCSPMKGHSHVYWYRQLPEEGLKFMVYLQKENIIDESGMPKERFSAEFPKEGPSILRIQQVVRGDSAAYFCASSPVGAGNQPQHFGDGTRLSIL.

The chain combines TRBV7-8 with TRBJ2-1; D not resolved. V lost 5 bases to trimming and J lost 15 bases, with 14 bases between them. This CDR3 region has 11 residues. The V gene's germline CDR1 is SGHVS and CDR2 FQNEAQ. The CDR3 protein is CASSEDWMGFF. The CDR3 nucleotides are TGTGCCAGCAGCGAAGACTGGATGGGGTTCTTC.

The V and J genes are TRBV6-1 and TRBJ2-5, with TRBD2 matching over 16 bases. The CDR3 has 17 amino acids. The germline CDR1 and CDR2 sequences are MNHNS and SASEGT. After removal of 7 bases from V and 2 bases from J, the junction contained 7 bases not matched to a gene. CDR3 nucleotide sequence: TGTGCCAGCACCGGGACTAGCGGGAGGGCGCAGCAAGAGACCCAGTACTTC. Protein: CASTGTSGRAQQETQYF.

The chain recombines TRBV15 with TRBJ2-2, with D unclear. Trimming shortened V by 4 bases and J by 4 bases, and 19 bases separated the two germline ends. The CDR3 sequence is 17 residues long. The V gene's germline CDR1 is LNHNV and CDR2 YYDKDF (reference sequence). The DNA for the CDR3 is TGTGCCACCAGCACAGCGAACATGGGTTTTTCCACCGGGGAGCTGTTTTTT. Encoded protein: CATSTANMGFSTGELFF.

A few counts support this clonotype. V gene TRBV3-1 combines with J gene TRBJ1-5, with 12 positions matching TRBD1. The trim removed 4 bases at V and 2 bases at J, leaving 6 bases unmatched. The germline V gene has CDR1 LGHDT and CDR2 YNNKEL (reference sequence). CDR3 length: 17 residues. Written as DNA, the CDR3 is TGTGCCAGCAGCCGGGGACAGGGGGCCGTGGGCAATCAGCCCCAGCATTTT. It yields the protein CASSRGQGAVGNQPQHF.

This clonotype was seen many times. This rearrangement joins TRBV25-1 to TRBJ2-3; D might be TRBD2 (5 bases). V was cut by 5 bases and J by 5 bases, with 11 bases left in between. This CDR3 comprises 13 residues. In germline, CDR1 is MGHDK, CDR2 SYGVNS. CDR3 in amino acids: CASSLSGGDTQYF. In nucleotides, the CDR3 is TGTGCCAGCAGTCTCTCCGGAGGAGATACGCAGTATTTT.

The rearrangement joins TRBV6-1 to TRBJ1-4; no clear D gene. CDR1 and CDR2 (germline): MNHNS, SASEGT. The V gene lost 5 bases and the J gene lost 0 bases, with 7 bases spanning the gap. CDR3 length: 14 residues. CDR3 nucleotides: TGTGCCAGCAGTACAGCCGCAACTAATGAAAAACTGTTTTTT. It specifies CASSTAATNEKLFF.

The J gene is TRBJ2-7, the V gene TRBV20-1, with TRBD2 matching 9 bases. CDR1 and CDR2 (germline): DFQATT, SNEGSKA (reference sequence). The CDR3 is made up of 13 amino acids. V lost 3 bases and J lost 3; bases outside the gene matches: 3. CDR3 amino acids: CSASERGVYEQYV. DNA for the CDR3: TGCAGTGCTAGTGAGCGGGGGGTCTACGAGCAGTACGTC.

In its sample, this clonotype was seen a few times. V and J are TRBV10-3 and TRBJ1-5; tentative D call: TRBD1 (5 bases). The CDR3 is 14 residues long. The germline V gene encodes CDR1 ENHRY and CDR2 SYGVKD. V was cut by 2 bases and J by 5 bases, with 10 bases left in between. CDR3 nucleotide sequence: TGTGCCATCAGTGAGCAGGGCAGGTATCAGCCCCAGCATTTT. Its protein is CAISEQGRYQPQHF.

In this sample, this clonotype turned up a few times. The chain uses TRBV5-1 and TRBJ1-1; the D is unclear. The CDR3 is 14 amino acids. V was shortened by 2 bases and J by 1 base, with 9 bases between the two germline ends. Germline-derived CDR1 and CDR2 are SGHRS and YFSETQ. The CDR3 nucleotides are TGCGCCAGCAGCTTTTACAGTCCGAACACTGAAGCTTTCTTT. This sequence encodes CASSFYSPNTEAFF. Filled out from reference TRBV5-1 and TRBJ1-1, the complete variable domain reads KAGVTQTPRYLIKTRGQQVTLSCSPISGHRSVSWYQQTPGQGLQFLFEYFSETQRNKGNFPGRFSGRQFSNSRSEMNVSTLELGDSALYLCASSFYSPNTEAFFGQGTRLTVV.

This clonotype was seen only a few times. The gene calls are TRBV12-3 or TRBV12-4 and TRBJ2-7, with TRBD1 matching over 9 bases. This CDR3 spans 16 amino acids. V lost 6 bases and J lost 3; bases outside the gene matches: 12. The CDR3 DNA reads TGTGCCAGCAGCTTTTCGTCCGGGACAGGGATCTACGAGCAGTACGTC. Encoded protein: CASSFSSGTGIYEQYV.